A single sample is the source of the 3 T cell receptor beta chains below, sequenced in a study of control samples from healthy donors and cancer patients. Assay used: immunoSEQ multiplex PCR; TCRdb lists only in-frame clones, some missing. The sample carries under 95,000 clones, roughly nine tenths recorded once. The sequenced material came from blood. The origin of the receptors is a woman between 25 and 40 years old in good health.

This sequence joins TRBV3-1 (or the pseudogene TRBV3-2) and TRBJ1-5, with TRBD1 identical over 9 bases. This CDR3 has 17 residues. Germline CDR1 LGHDT, CDR2 YNNKEL (reference sequence). V trimming: 1 base; J trimming: 2 bases; junction bases outside the gene matches: 6. The chain's CDR3 is CASSQGGTGFGNQPQHF. The CDR3 bases are TGTGCCAGCAGCCAAGGGGGGACAGGGTTCGGCAATCAGCCCCAGCATTTT.

The CDR3 DNA sequence: TGTGCCAGCAGTGAGGGACTCCGGTACTACGAGCAGTACTTC. Protein: CASSEGLRYYEQYF. V is TRBV2 and J is TRBJ2-7, with a weak D call TRBD2 (6 bases). V dropped 3 bases and J dropped 3 bases, with 12 bases sitting between them. CDR3 length: 14 residues. Germline CDR1 SNHLY, CDR2 FYNNEI.

Only a few counts were recorded for this clone. CDR3 protein: CASSFRGVPSYNSPLHF. The CDR3 region has the DNA TGTGCCAGCAGTTTCCGGGGGGTACCCTCCTATAATTCACCCCTCCACTTT. The chain is built from TRBV27 and TRBJ1-6; D is possibly TRBD1 (5 bases). Per germline, CDR1 MNHEY and CDR2 SMNVEV (reference sequence). V was trimmed by 3 bases and J by 0 bases, leaving 12 bases between them. This CDR3 contains 17 residues.